The rows below give T cell receptor beta chains drawn from one sample of a study of cytomegalovirus exposure and HLA in healthy donors. Produced via immunoSEQ multiplex PCR; TCRdb's table is partial and in-frame only. The repertoire holds over 45,000 clones, with around 90% as singletons. Sequencing was done on a sample of PBMCs. These receptors were obtained from a man aged 18 to 30 in good health and CMV-seronegative. Each CDR3 is given with its conserved first and last residue. Each record gives: J gene, V gene, CDR3 protein.

J gene: TRBJ2-1
V gene: TRBV5-1
CDR3 protein: CASSRGLQDNEQFF

J gene: TRBJ2-3
V gene: TRBV30
CDR3 protein: CAWSMGLDTQYF

J gene: TRBJ2-7
V gene: TRBV7-9
CDR3 protein: CASSLGTTYEQYF

J gene: TRBJ2-1
V gene: TRBV5-4
CDR3 protein: CASSLLSGSLNEQFF

J gene: TRBJ1-2
V gene: TRBV10-3
CDR3 protein: CAISEGGGSVGYTF

J gene: TRBJ1-2
V gene: TRBV29-1
CDR3 protein: CSVEDPSDYGYTF

J gene: TRBJ2-3
V gene: TRBV2
CDR3 protein: CASTPDTQYF

J gene: TRBJ1-3
V gene: TRBV7-8
CDR3 protein: CASSLEGVAAGNTIYF

J gene: TRBJ2-7
V gene: TRBV19
CDR3 protein: CASRPSGTYEQYF

J gene: TRBJ2-7
V gene: TRBV4-3
CDR3 protein: CASSQGDWTGKAEQYF

J gene: TRBJ2-7
V gene: TRBV18
CDR3 protein: CASSPTAPPTSEQYF

J gene: TRBJ1-2
V gene: TRBV9
CDR3 protein: CASSATGDGGYTF

J gene: TRBJ2-5
V gene: TRBV5-1
CDR3 protein: CASSAWGVAETQYF

J gene: TRBJ2-7
V gene: TRBV27
CDR3 protein: CASNPPGYEQYF

J gene: TRBJ1-2
V gene: TRBV28
CDR3 protein: CASTEGGTAYGYTF

J gene: TRBJ2-5
V gene: TRBV19
CDR3 protein: CASSLPQRGETQYF

J gene: TRBJ2-1
V gene: TRBV6-1
CDR3 protein: CASSEAGGAGTYNEQFF

J gene: TRBJ2-2
V gene: TRBV9
CDR3 protein: CASSVTGGRTGELFF

J gene: TRBJ2-7
V gene: TRBV15
CDR3 protein: CATSRDPGGYEQYF

J gene: TRBJ1-5
V gene: TRBV19
CDR3 protein: CASSDSADQPQHF

J gene: TRBJ1-2
V gene: TRBV6-1
CDR3 protein: CASSENRWGYGYTF

J gene: TRBJ2-1
V gene: TRBV7-2
CDR3 protein: CASSLAYRDNEQFF

J gene: TRBJ2-1
V gene: TRBV4-1
CDR3 protein: CASSQFWGLAGGGRDEQFF

J gene: TRBJ1-2
V gene: TRBV7-9
CDR3 protein: CASSLGGQGRGYTF

J gene: TRBJ2-5
V gene: TRBV9
CDR3 protein: CASSVAGGANQETQYF